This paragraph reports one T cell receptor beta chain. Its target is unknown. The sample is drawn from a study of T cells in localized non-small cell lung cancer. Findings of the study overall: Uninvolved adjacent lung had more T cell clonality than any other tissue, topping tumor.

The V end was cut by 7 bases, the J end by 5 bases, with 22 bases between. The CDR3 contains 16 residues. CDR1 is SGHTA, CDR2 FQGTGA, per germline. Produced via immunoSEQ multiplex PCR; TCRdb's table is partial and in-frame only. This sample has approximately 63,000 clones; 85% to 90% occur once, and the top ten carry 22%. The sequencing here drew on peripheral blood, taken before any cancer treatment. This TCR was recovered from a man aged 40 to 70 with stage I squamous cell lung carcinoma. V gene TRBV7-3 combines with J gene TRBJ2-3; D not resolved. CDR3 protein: CASNKAPPSSVDTQYF. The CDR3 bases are TGTGCCAGCAATAAAGCCCCCCCCAGCTCTGTAGATACGCAGTATTTT.